This T cell receptor (beta chain) derives from a study of T cell repertoires in cytomegalovirus infection. V gave up 6 bases and J gave up 8 bases; unmatched junction bases: 8. This CDR3 region has 12 residues. Germline V CDR1 and CDR2: DFQATT, SNEGSKA (reference sequence). TCRdb recomputed calls from the reads with MiXCR, one row per CDR3 protein. The table records about 440,000 distinct CDR3 sequences, roughly a third of them present only once. This sequence was found in a human donor in good health (CMV status not recorded). Some clones in this sample may be carry-over from other donors' samples. The V and J genes are TRBV20-1 and TRBJ1-2; 8 bases fit TRBD1. Sequencing was performed on PBMCs. The CDR3 is CSAPPGGGGYTF. CDR3 nucleotides: TGCAGTGCGCCTCCAGGGGGCGGGGGCTACACCTTC.